These T cell receptor beta chains were read from a single sample in a study of T cell responses to AZD1222 COVID-19 vaccine. Clones were read by immunoSEQ multiplex PCR, and TCRdb kept only the in-frame ones, dropping some. The sample has around 110,000 clones; 87% are singletons. The sample here was peripheral blood, taken 28 days after the second AZD1222 dose. Receptor source: an adult who received the AZD1222 COVID-19 vaccine. Both conserved end residues are part of each CDR3. The D gene is left open where the match is weak. Clone size is stated in some rows and not others, as once, few, many or a class when expanded.

TRBV11-3	13	TRBJ2-3	few	-	TGTGCCAGCAGCCCCACCGGCGGAAGCACGCAGTATTTT	CASSPTGGSTQYF
TRBV6-5	15	TRBJ2-4	-	TRBD2	TGTGCCAGCCTCGGGGGGGCCTCGGCCAAAAACATTCAGTACTTC	CASLGGASAKNIQYF
TRBV6-5	13	TRBJ2-5	-	-	TGTGCCAGCAGTTACGGGGGGCGAGAGACCCAGTACTTC	CASSYGGRETQYF
TRBV19	17	TRBJ1-1	-	-	TGTGCCAGTAGTATAGATCCGGGCAATCTCTGGAACACTGAAGCTTTCTTT	CASSIDPGNLWNTEAFF
TRBV19	15	TRBJ2-1	-	-	TGTGCCAGTAGGGACCAGTTAGGCCTTGGCAATGAGCAGTTCTTC	CASRDQLGLGNEQFF
TRBV6-2/TRBV6-3	16	TRBJ2-7	-	-	TGTGCCAGCAGTTACGGGGAAGGGGTACAGACCTACGAGCAGTACTTC	CASSYGEGVQTYEQYF
TRBV7-8	19	TRBJ2-7	-	TRBD1	TGTGCCAGCAGCTTAGCGGGGACAGCGCCTATAGAGGGCTTATACGAGCAGTACTTC	CASSLAGTAPIEGLYEQYF
TRBV18	15	TRBJ1-6	-	TRBD1	TGTGCCAGCTCACCCGGGACAGGGCGTGATTCACCCCTCCACTTT	CASSPGTGRDSPLHF
TRBV7-6	15	TRBJ2-5	-	-	TGTGCCAGCAGCTTAGCGGGCTTGTCATCAGAGACCCAGTACTTC	CASSLAGLSSETQYF
TRBV4-3	15	TRBJ2-7	-	TRBD1	TGCGCCAGCAGCCAAGAGTGGGACAGGGGCTACGAGCAGTACTTC	CASSQEWDRGYEQYF
TRBV6-5	15	TRBJ1-2	-	TRBD1	TGTGCCAGCAGTTACAGGGGACAGGGGTCCGGAGGCTACACCTTC	CASSYRGQGSGGYTF
TRBV6-4	15	TRBJ2-6	-	-	TGTGCCAGCAGCGAGCAGGCGTCGGGGGCCAACGTCCTGACTTTC	CASSEQASGANVLTF
TRBV7-7	15	TRBJ2-5	-	TRBD1	TGTGCCAGCAGCCAATTACAGGGGGCAGGAGAGACCCAGTACTTC	CASSQLQGAGETQYF
TRBV27	14	TRBJ2-1	many	-	TGTGCCAGCAGTTTATTTTCCCGTTTTAATGAGCAGTTCTTC	CASSLFSRFNEQFF
TRBV11-2	13	TRBJ1-1	few	-	TGTGCCAGCAGCTTAAAGTTGGGGCAAGAGGCTTTCTTT	CASSLKLGQEAFF
TRBV2	13	TRBJ2-7	-	TRBD1	TGTGCCAGCACGCTGGGGACAGGGTACGAGCAGTACTTC	CASTLGTGYEQYF
TRBV5-1	19	TRBJ2-5	-	-	TGCGCCAGCAGCGCCCGGGCCCTCCGTGGGCGTTGGGGTCAAGAGACCCAGTACTTC	CASSARALRGRWGQETQYF
TRBV4-2	13	TRBJ2-3	-	-	TGTGCCAGCAGCCGAGACAGCACAGATACGCAGTATTTT	CASSRDSTDTQYF
TRBV28	15	TRBJ2-7	-	TRBD2	TGTGCCAGCAGCCCCGGGACTAGTCGATCCTACGAGCAGTACTTC	CASSPGTSRSYEQYF
TRBV19	15	TRBJ2-1	-	TRBD2	TGTGCCAGTAGTACCTCTAGCGGGGGATACAATGAGCAGTTCTTC	CASSTSSGGYNEQFF
TRBV4-1	17	TRBJ1-6	-	TRBD1	TGCGCCAGCAGCCGAACCGAATCCACAGGGGGCCAATCTTCCCTCCACTTT	CASSRTESTGGQSSLHF
TRBV11-2	16	TRBJ2-5	-	-	TGTGCCAGCAGCTTTAGATCTGCGGGGTCGAGGGAGACCCAGTACTTC	CASSFRSAGSRETQYF
TRBV7-9	16	TRBJ2-5	-	TRBD2	TGTGCCAGCAGCTTAGGCCTGTCTAGCGGAAGTGAGACCCAGTACTTC	CASSLGLSSGSETQYF
TRBV3-1/TRBV3-2	15	TRBJ1-1	-	-	TGTGCCAGCAGCCAAGCTGCCGGGGGGAACACTGAAGCTTTCTTT	CASSQAAGGNTEAFF
TRBV5-1	15	TRBJ1-4	few	TRBD1	TGCGCCAGCAGCTTGGATCCAGGGGGTGGTGAAAAACTGTTTTTT	CASSLDPGGGEKLFF
TRBV28	13	TRBJ1-1	-	TRBD1	TGTGCCAGCAAAAGACAGGGAAGAACTGAAGCTTTCTTT	CASKRQGRTEAFF
TRBV19	13	TRBJ2-7	once	TRBD1	TGTGCCAGTAGTGTGGACAGGTTCTACGAGCAGTACTTC	CASSVDRFYEQYF
TRBV6-2/TRBV6-3	16	TRBJ2-3	-	-	TGTGCCAGCAGTTACTCGCCTAGCGAGTTGGCAGATACGCAGTATTTT	CASSYSPSELADTQYF